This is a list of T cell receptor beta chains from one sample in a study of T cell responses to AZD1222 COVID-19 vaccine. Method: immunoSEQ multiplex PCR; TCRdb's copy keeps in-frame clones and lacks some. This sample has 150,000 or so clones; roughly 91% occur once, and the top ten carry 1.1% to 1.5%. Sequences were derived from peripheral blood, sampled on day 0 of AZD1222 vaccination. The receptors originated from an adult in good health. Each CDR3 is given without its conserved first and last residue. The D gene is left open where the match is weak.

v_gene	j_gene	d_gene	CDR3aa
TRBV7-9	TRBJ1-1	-	ASSLMVDTEAF
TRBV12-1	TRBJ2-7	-	ASSVRLAGGNSYEQY
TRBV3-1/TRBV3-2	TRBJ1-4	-	ASSHQATGEKLF
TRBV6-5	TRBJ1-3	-	ASARSSGNTIY
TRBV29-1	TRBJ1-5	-	SVVGQGDEPQH
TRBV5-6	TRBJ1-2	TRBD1	ASSGQGVYGYT
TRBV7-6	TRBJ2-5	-	ASSQTGLGKLETQY
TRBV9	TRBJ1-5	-	ASSASGARNQPQH
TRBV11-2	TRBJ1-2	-	ASPSARNYGYT
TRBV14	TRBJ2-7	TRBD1	ASSGRDRGTYEQY
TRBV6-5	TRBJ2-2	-	ASSYSPRDTGELF
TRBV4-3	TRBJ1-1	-	ASSQFVVNTEAF
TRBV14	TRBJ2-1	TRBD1	ASSHLQGDHEQF
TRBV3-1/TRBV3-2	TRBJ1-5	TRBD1	ANPGGIGQPQH
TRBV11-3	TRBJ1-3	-	ASSLEMSSGNTIY
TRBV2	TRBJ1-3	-	ARTSIEVTYSSGNTIY
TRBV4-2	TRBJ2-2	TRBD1	ASSQVPGQGYTGELF
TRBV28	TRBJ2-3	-	ASSLRRTFGADTQY
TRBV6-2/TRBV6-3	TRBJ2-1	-	ASSYSSVQF
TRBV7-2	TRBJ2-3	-	ASSFGSGADTQY
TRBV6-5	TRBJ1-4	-	ASREGATNEKLF
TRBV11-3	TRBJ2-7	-	ASSSSTGRVHEQY
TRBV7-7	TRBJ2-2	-	ASSPRLSGNTGELF
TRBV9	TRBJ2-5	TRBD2	ASSRAGEIQETQY
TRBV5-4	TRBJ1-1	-	ASSSQGAEAF
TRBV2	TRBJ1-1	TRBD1	ASSEVEFTGGGTEAF
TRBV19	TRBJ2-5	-	ASSILHRHQETQY
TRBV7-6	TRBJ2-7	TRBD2	ASSPGLAGESYEQY
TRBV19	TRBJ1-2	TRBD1	ASTATGGARGYT
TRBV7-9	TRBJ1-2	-	ASSLPTDSTLYGYT
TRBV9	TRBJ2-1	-	ASSARGRPKDNEQF
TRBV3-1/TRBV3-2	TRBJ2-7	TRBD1	ASSRGTAYEQY
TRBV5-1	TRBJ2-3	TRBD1	ASSFRTGANTDTQY
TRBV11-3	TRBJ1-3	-	ASAGRAGNTIY
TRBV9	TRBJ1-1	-	ASSVGGPNTEAF
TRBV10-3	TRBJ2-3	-	AISDRRVSTDTQY